Listed below are T cell receptor beta chains from one sample, sequenced in a study of cytomegalovirus exposure and HLA in healthy donors. The repertoire was sequenced with immunoSEQ multiplex PCR; TCRdb's copy has only in-frame clones and lacks some. The sample includes about 120,000 clones, 70% to 90% of them seen just once. The sample consisted of PBMCs. The source of these receptors is a young man in good health and CMV-seronegative. Each CDR3 is given with its conserved first and last residue. The D gene is left open where the match is weak. Clone size is stated in some rows and not others, as once, few, many or a class when expanded.

-	TRBV28	TRBD2	TRBJ2-2	TGTGCCAGCAGTCGGACTAGCGGGGTGGTCGGGGAGCTGTTTTTT	CASSRTSGVVGELFF
-	TRBV5-1	-	TRBJ2-6	TGCGCCAGCAGCTTAATCAGGGTTTCTAGCTCTGGGGCCAACGTCCTGACTTTC	CASSLIRVSSSGANVLTF
-	TRBV6-5	-	TRBJ1-2	TGTGCCAGCACCCTGGACAGCACAAGGCTCTATGGCTACACCTTC	CASTLDSTRLYGYTF
-	TRBV11-2	TRBD1	TRBJ1-2	TGTGCCAGCAGCCAGGGTCGGGGACAGAAAAGCTATGGCTACACCTTC	CASSQGRGQKSYGYTF
-	TRBV27	TRBD2	TRBJ2-2	TGTGCCGGAATGGAAGAGACGGGCGGGGGAATTACCGGGGAGCTGTTTTTT	CAGMEETGGGITGELFF
-	TRBV7-9	TRBD2	TRBJ2-5	TGTGCCAGCAGCTCCCTTAGCGGGAGCGGAGAGACCCAGTACTTC	CASSSLSGSGETQYF
-	TRBV25-1	-	TRBJ2-2	TGTGCCAGCAGTTCTCGGGGACACGGGTCGAACACCGGGGAGCTGTTTTTT	CASSSRGHGSNTGELFF
-	TRBV29-1	TRBD1	TRBJ2-6	TGCAGCGTCGGTGGGGGACAGGGGGCTTTATTATTTGGGGCCAACGTCCTGACTTTC	CSVGGGQGALLFGANVLTF
-	TRBV6-1	-	TRBJ2-5	TGTGCCAGCAGTGAAGCGAGACAGGGCGGGAAAGAGACCCAGTACTTC	CASSEARQGGKETQYF
-	TRBV27	-	TRBJ1-6	TGTGCCAGCAGTGACCGACAGCCGAGACCAGATTCACCCCTCCACTTT	CASSDRQPRPDSPLHF
-	TRBV6-5	-	TRBJ2-1	TGTGCCAGCAGTTACTCAGGGGCCCCCTACAATGAGCAGTTCTTC	CASSYSGAPYNEQFF
-	TRBV7-6	TRBD1	TRBJ2-1	TGTGCCAGCAGCTTGGTCCTCCGGGACAGGGGTGGTGAGCAGTTCTTC	CASSLVLRDRGGEQFF
-	TRBV27	TRBD1	TRBJ1-2	TGTGCCAGCAGTTTAGGGGGACAGGAGTCCTATGGCTACACCTTC	CASSLGGQESYGYTF
-	TRBV1	-	TRBJ2-7	TGCACCAGCAGCCAAGATAGTGCGGGAAACTCCTACGAGCAGTACTTC	CTSSQDSAGNSYEQYF
-	TRBV28	TRBD1	TRBJ2-7	TGTGCCAGCAGTTTTCCAGGGACAGGAGGAGGCGAGCAGTACTTC	CASSFPGTGGGEQYF
-	TRBV11-2	-	TRBJ1-2	TGTGCCAGCAGCTTAGATCAAGGGCCCTCGCCTCTCAGCGGTGGCTACACCTTC	CASSLDQGPSPLSGGYTF
-	TRBV9	-	TRBJ2-6	TGTGCCAGCAGCCCCGATGGAGGGAATACTGGGGCCAACGTCCTGACTTTC	CASSPDGGNTGANVLTF
-	TRBV11-3	TRBD1	TRBJ2-3	TGTGCCAGCAGCTTAGGGGACAGGGCCACAGATACGCAGTATTTT	CASSLGDRATDTQYF
-	TRBV29-1	-	TRBJ1-1	TGCAGCGTCGCAACCGGGTCCGGGGACACTGAAGCTTTCTTT	CSVATGSGDTEAFF
once	TRBV4-3	TRBD1	TRBJ1-6	TGCGCCAGCAGCCAACGGACAGGAGGGAATTCACCCCTCCACTTT	CASSQRTGGNSPLHF
-	TRBV7-9	TRBD1	TRBJ2-1	TGTGCCAGCAGCCCGGGACAGGGCTACAATGAGCAGTTCTTC	CASSPGQGYNEQFF
-	TRBV6-1	TRBD2	TRBJ2-1	TGTGCCAGCAGTGCAAAACTAGCGGGGGGGTACAATGAGCAGTTCTTC	CASSAKLAGGYNEQFF
-	TRBV5-6	-	TRBJ2-1	TGTGCCAGCAGCGGGGCCGGCACACCTTACAATGAGCAGTTCTTC	CASSGAGTPYNEQFF
-	TRBV30	TRBD2	TRBJ2-5	TGTGCCTGGAACCGACTAGCGGGGCGGGAGACCCAGTACTTC	CAWNRLAGRETQYF
-	TRBV9	TRBD2	TRBJ2-1	TGTGCCAGCAGCGTATCTGGGACTAGCGGAGTTTACAATGAGCAGTTCTTC	CASSVSGTSGVYNEQFF
-	TRBV14	TRBD1	TRBJ1-1	TGTGCCAGCAGCCCGAGACAGGGAGTGAACACTGAAGCTTTCTTT	CASSPRQGVNTEAFF
-	TRBV4-3	TRBD1	TRBJ2-7	TGCGCCAGCAGTTACCGGGACAGACGTTACGAGCAGTACTTC	CASSYRDRRYEQYF
-	TRBV11-3	-	TRBJ2-1	TGTGCCAGCAGCACCGGACTTTCCCCCGATAATGAGCAGTTCTTC	CASSTGLSPDNEQFF
few	TRBV7-9	TRBD1	TRBJ2-7	TGTGCCAGCAGCGTCACAGGGGGCTCTAGCTCGGGATTGTACTTC	CASSVTGGSSSGLYF
once	TRBV5-1	-	TRBJ2-3	TGCGCCAGCAGCTTGGAAGCGTCTCGCACAGATACGCAGTATTTT	CASSLEASRTDTQYF
-	TRBV7-9	TRBD1	TRBJ1-2	TGTGCCAGCAGCTTCGGACAGGACCAATTTGTTAACTATGGCTACACCTTC	CASSFGQDQFVNYGYTF
-	TRBV7-9	-	TRBJ1-1	TGTGCCAGCAGCTTAGGGGGTGCGGGGAGCACTGAAGCTTTCTTT	CASSLGGAGSTEAFF